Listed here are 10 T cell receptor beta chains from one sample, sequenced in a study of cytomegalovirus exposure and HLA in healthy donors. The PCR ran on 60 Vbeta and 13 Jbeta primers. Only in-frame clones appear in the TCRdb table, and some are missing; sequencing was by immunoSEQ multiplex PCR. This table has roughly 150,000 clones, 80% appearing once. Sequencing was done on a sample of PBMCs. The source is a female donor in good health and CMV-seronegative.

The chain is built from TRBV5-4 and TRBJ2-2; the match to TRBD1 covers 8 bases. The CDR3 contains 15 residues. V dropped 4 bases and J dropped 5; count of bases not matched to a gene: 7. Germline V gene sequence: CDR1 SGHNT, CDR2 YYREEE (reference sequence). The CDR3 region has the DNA TGTGCCAGCAGCACCACAGGGGGTAGAACCGGGGAGCTGTTTTTT. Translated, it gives CASSTTGGRTGELFF.

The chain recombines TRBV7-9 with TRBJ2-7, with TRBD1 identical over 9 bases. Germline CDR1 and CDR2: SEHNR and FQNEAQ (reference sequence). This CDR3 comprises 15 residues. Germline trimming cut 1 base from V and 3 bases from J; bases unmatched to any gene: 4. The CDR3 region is CASSLVPGQGYEQYF. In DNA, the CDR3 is TGTGCCAGCAGCTTAGTTCCGGGACAGGGCTACGAGCAGTACTTC.

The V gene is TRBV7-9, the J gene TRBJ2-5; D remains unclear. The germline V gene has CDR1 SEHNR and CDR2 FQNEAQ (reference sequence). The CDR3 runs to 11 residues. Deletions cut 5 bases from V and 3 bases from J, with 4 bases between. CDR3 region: CASSTKETQYF. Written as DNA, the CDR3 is TGTGCCAGCAGCACTAAAGAGACCCAGTACTTC.

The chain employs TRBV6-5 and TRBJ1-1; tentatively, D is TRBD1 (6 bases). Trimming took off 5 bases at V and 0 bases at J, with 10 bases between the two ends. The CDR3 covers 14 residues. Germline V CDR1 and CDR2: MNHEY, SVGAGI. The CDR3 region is CASSTTGMNTEAFF. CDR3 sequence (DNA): TGTGCCAGCAGTACTACAGGGATGAACACTGAAGCTTTCTTT.

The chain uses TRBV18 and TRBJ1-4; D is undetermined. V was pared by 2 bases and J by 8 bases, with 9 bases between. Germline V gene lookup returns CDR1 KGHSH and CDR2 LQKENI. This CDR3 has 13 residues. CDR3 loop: CASSPVSVEKLFF. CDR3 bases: TGTGCCAGCTCACCAGTCTCTGTAGAAAAACTGTTTTTT. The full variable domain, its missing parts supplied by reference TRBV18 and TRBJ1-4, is NAGVMQNPRHLVRRRGQEARLRCSPMKGHSHVYWYRQLPEEGLKFMVYLQKENIIDESGMPKERFSAEFPKEGPSILRIQQVVRGDSAAYFCASSPVSVEKLFFGSGTQLSVL.

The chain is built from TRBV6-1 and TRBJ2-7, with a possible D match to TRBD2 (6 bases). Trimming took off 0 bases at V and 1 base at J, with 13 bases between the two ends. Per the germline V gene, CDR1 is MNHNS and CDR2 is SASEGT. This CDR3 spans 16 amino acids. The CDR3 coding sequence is TGTGCCAGCAGTGAAGCAGGGACTCCTTCTTCCTACGAGCAGTACTTC. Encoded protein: CASSEAGTPSSYEQYF.

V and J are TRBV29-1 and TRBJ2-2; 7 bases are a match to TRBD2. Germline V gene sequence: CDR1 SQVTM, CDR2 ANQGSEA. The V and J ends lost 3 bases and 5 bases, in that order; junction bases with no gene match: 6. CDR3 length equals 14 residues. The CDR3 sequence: CSVDERGRTGELFF. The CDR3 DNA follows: TGCAGCGTTGACGAGCGGGGTAGAACCGGGGAGCTGTTTTTT.

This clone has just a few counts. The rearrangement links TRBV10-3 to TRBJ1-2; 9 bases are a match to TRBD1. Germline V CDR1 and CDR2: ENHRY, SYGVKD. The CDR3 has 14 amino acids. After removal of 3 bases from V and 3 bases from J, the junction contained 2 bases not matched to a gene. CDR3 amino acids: CAISDWTGDYGYTF. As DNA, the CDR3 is TGTGCCATCAGTGATTGGACAGGGGACTATGGCTACACCTTC.

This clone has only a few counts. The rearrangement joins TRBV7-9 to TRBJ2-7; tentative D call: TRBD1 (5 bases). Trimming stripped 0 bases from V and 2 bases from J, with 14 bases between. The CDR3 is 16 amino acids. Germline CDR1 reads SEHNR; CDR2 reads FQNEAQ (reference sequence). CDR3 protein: CASSLALGDSAYEQYF. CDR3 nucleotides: TGTGCCAGCAGCTTAGCGTTAGGTGACAGCGCCTACGAGCAGTACTTC.

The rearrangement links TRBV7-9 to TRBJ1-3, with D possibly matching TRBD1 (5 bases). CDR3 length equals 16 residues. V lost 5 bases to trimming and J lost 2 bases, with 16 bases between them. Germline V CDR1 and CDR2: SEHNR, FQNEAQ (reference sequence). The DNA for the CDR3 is TGTGCCAGCAGCCGGGGGGGGACCCTCGCTGGAAACACCATATATTTT. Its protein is CASSRGGTLAGNTIYF.